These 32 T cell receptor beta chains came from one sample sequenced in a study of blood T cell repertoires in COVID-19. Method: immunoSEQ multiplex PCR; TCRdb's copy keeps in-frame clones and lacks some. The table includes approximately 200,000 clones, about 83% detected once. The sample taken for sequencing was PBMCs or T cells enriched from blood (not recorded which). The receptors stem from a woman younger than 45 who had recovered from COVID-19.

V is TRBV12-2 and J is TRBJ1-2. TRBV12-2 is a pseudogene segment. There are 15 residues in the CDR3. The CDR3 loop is CASRTRRSINYGYTF. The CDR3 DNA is TGTGCAAGTCGCACGCGACGGAGTATTAACTATGGCTACACCTTC.

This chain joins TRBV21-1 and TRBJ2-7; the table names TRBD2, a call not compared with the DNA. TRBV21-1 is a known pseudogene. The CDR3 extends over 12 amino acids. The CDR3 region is CASRRVGYEQYF. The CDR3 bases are TGTGCCAGCAGGAGGGTTGGATACGAGCAGTACTTC.

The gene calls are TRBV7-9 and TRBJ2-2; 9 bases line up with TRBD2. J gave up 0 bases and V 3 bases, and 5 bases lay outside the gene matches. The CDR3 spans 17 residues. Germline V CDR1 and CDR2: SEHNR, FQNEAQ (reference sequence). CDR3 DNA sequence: TGTGCCAGCAGCTTCGAGCGGGAGGTACCGAACACCGGGGAGCTGTTTTTT. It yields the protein CASSFEREVPNTGELFF.

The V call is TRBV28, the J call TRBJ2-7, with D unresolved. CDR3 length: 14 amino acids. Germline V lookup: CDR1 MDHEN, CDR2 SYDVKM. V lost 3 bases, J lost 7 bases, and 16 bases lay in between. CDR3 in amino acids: CASSFPARGREQYF. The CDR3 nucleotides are TGTGCCAGCAGTTTCCCCGCCCGCGGCCGGGAGCAGTACTTC.

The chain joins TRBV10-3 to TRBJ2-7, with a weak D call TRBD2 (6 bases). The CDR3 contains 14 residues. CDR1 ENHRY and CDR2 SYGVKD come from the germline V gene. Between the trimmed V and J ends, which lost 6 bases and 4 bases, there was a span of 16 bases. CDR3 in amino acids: CAIRALADDYEQYF. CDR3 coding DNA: TGTGCCATCAGGGCCTTAGCGGACGATTACGAGCAGTACTTC.

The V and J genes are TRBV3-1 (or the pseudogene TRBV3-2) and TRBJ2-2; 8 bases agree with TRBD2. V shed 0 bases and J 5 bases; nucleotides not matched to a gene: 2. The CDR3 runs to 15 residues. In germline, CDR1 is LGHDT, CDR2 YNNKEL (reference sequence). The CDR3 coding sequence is TGTGCCAGCAGCCAAGAATCGGGAGGGACCGGGGAGCTGTTTTTT. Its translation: CASSQESGGTGELFF.

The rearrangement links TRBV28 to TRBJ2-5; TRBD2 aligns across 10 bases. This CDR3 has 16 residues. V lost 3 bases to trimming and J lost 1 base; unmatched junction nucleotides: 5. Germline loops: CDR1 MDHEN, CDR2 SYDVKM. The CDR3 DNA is TGTGCCAGCAGTTTTTCCCTAGCGGGAGCCCAAGAGACCCAGTACTTC. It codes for CASSFSLAGAQETQYF.

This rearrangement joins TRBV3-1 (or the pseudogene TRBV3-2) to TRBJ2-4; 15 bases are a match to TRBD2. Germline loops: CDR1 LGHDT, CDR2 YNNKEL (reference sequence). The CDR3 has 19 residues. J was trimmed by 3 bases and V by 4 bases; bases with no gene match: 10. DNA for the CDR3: TGTGCCAGCAGCCCACGGACTAGCGGGAGGGCCAGGGTCAAAAACATTCAGTACTTC. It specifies CASSPRTSGRARVKNIQYF.

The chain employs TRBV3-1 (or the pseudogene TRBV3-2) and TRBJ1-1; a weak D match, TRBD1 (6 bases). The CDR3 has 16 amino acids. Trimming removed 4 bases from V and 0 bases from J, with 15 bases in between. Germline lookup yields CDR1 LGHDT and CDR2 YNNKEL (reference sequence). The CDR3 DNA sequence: TGTGCCAGCAGCCCTCGACAGGCCTTCATGAACACTGAAGCTTTCTTT. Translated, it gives CASSPRQAFMNTEAFF.

The CDR3 is CASSEVGQRDRAWNEQFF. CDR3 in DNA: TGTGCCAGCAGTGAAGTAGGGCAGCGGGACAGGGCTTGGAATGAGCAGTTCTTC. The rearrangement joins TRBV6-1 to TRBJ2-1; 9 bases line up with TRBD1. Germline V CDR1 and CDR2: MNHNS, SASEGT. The CDR3 loop spans 18 amino acids. J was trimmed by 7 bases and V by 1 base; bases with no gene match: 14.

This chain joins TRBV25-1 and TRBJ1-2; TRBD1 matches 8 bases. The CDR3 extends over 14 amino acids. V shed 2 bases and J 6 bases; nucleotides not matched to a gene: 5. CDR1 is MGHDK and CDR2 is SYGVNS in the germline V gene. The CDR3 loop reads CASSETQGANGYTF. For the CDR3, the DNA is TGTGCCAGCAGTGAAACCCAGGGGGCGAATGGCTACACCTTC.

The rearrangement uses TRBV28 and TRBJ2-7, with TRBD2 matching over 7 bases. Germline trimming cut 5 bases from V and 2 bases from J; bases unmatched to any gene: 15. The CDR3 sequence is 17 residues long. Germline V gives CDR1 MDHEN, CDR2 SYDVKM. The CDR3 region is CASSPLFPAGPAYEQYF. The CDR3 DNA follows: TGTGCCAGCAGTCCCCTCTTTCCAGCGGGACCCGCCTACGAGCAGTACTTC.

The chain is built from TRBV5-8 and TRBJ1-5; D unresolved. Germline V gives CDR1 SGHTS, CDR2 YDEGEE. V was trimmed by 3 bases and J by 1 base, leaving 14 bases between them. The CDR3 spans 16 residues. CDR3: CASSSGNSNSNQPQHF. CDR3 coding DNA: TGTGCCAGCAGCTCCGGTAACAGTAACAGCAATCAGCCCCAGCATTTT.

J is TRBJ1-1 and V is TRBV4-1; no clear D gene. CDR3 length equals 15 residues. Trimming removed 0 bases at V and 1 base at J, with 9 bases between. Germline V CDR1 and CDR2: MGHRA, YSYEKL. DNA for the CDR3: TGCGCCAGCAGCCAAGAATCCCGAGGGAACACTGAAGCTTTCTTT. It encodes CASSQESRGNTEAFF.

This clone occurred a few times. The CDR3 protein is CASSQGQGRYEKLFF. The CDR3 DNA sequence: TGTGCCAGCAGTCAGGGACAGGGAAGATACGAAAAACTGTTTTTT. The V gene is TRBV2, the J gene TRBJ1-4, with 9 nucleotides matching TRBD1. With V trimmed by 5 bases and J by 8 bases, 9 bases remained unmatched. The germline V gene encodes CDR1 SNHLY and CDR2 FYNNEI. The CDR3 extends over 15 amino acids.

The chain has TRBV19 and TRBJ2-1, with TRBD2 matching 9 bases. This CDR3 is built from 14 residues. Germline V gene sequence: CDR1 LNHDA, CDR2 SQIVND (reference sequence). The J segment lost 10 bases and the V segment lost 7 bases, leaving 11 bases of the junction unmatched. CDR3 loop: CASTSLAGYSEQFF. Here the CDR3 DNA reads TGTGCCAGTACCTCCCTAGCGGGATACAGCGAGCAGTTCTTC.

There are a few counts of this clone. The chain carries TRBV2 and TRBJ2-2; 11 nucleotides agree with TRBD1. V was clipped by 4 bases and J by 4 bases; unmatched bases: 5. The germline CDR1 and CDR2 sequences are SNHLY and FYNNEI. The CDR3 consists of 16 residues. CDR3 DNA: TGTGCCAGCAGTGCTCCGGGGACAGGGGGCACCGGGGAGCTGTTTTTT. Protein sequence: CASSAPGTGGTGELFF.

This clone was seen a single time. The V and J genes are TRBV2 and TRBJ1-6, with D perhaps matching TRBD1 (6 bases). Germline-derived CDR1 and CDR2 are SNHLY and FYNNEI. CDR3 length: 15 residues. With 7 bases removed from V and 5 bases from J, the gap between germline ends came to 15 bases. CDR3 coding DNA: TGTGCCAGCAATCCTACAGGGATAGATAATTCACCCCTCCACTTT. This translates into CASNPTGIDNSPLHF.

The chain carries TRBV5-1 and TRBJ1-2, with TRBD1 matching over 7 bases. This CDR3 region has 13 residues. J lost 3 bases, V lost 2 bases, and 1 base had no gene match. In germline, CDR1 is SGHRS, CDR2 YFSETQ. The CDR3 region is CASSLTGDYGYTF. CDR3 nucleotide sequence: TGCGCCAGCAGCTTAACAGGGGACTATGGCTACACCTTC.

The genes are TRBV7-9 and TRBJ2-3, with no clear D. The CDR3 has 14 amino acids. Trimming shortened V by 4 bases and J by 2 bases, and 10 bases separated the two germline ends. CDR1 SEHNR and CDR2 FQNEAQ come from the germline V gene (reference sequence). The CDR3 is CASSSEVYTDTQYF. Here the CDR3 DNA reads TGTGCCAGCAGCTCAGAGGTTTACACAGATACGCAGTATTTT.

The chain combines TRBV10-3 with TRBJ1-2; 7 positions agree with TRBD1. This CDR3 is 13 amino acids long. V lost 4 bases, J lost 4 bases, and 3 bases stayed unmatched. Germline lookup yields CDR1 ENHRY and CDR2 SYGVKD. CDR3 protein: CAISVSGGYGYTF. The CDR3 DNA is TGTGCCATCAGTGTGTCAGGGGGCTATGGCTACACCTTC.

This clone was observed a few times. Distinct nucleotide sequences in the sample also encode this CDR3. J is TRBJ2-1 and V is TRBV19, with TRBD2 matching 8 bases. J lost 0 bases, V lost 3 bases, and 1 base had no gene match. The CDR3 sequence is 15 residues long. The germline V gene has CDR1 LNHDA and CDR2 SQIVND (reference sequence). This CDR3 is CASSMSGSSYNEQFF. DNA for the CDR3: TGTGCCAGTAGTATGAGCGGGAGCTCCTACAATGAGCAGTTCTTC.

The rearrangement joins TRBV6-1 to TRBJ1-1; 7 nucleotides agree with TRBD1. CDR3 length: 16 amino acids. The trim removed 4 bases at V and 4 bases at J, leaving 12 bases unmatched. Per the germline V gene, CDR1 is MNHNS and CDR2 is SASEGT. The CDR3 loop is CASSAQGTSQTTEAFF. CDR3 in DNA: TGTGCCAGCAGTGCACAGGGGACGAGCCAGACCACTGAAGCTTTCTTT.

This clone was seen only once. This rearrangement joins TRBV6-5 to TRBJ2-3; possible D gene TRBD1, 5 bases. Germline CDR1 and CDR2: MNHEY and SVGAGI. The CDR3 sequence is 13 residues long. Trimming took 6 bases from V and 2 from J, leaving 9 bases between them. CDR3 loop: CASRRQFTDTQYF. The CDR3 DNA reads TGTGCCAGCAGGCGACAGTTCACAGATACGCAGTATTTT.

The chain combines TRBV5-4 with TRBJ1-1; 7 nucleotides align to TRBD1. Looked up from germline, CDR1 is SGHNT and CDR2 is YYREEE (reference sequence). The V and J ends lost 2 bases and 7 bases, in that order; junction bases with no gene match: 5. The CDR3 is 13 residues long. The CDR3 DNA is TGTGCCAGCAGCTTCAACAGGGGTGGTGAAGCTTTCTTT. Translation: CASSFNRGGEAFF.

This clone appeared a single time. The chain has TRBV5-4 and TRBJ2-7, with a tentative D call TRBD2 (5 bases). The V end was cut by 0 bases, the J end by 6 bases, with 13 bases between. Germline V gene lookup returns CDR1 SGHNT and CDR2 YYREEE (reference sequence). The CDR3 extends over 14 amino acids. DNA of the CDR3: TGTGCCAGCAGCTTGGTGGAGGCAGACCGCGAGCAGTACTTC. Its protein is CASSLVEADREQYF.

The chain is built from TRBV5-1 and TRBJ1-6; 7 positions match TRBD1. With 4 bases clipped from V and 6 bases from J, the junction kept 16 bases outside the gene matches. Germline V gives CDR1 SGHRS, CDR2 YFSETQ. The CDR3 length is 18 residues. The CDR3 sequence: CASSPMGRTGRSNSPLHF. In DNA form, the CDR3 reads TGCGCCAGCAGCCCGATGGGGAGGACAGGACGTAGTAATTCACCCCTCCACTTT. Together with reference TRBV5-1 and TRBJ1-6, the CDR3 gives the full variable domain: KAGVTQTPRYLIKTRGQQVTLSCSPISGHRSVSWYQQTPGQGLQFLFEYFSETQRNKGNFPGRFSGRQFSNSRSEMNVSTLELGDSALYLCASSPMGRTGRSNSPLHFGNGTRLTVT.

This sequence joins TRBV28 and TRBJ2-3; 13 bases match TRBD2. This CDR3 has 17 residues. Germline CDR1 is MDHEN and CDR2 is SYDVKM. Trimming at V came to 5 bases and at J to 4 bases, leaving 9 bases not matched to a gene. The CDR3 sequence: CASSTPGLAGRADTQYF. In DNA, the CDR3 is TGTGCCAGCAGTACACCGGGACTAGCGGGGAGGGCAGATACGCAGTATTTT.

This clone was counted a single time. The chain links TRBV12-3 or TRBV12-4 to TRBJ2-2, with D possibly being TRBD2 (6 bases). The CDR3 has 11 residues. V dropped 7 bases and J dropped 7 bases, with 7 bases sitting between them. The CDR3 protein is CASKEGGELFF. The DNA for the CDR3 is TGTGCCAGCAAGGAGGGCGGGGAGCTGTTTTTT.

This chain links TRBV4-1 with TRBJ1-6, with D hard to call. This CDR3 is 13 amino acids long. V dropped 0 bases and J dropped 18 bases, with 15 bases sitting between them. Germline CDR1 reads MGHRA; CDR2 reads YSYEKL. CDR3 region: CASSQDQSIVSHF. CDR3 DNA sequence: TGCGCCAGCAGCCAAGATCAGTCGATCGTCTCCCACTTT.

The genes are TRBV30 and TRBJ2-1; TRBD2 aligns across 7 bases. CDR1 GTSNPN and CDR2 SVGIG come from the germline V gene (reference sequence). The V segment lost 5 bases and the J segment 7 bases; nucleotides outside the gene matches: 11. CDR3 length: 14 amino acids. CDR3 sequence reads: CAWEPRREWNEQFF. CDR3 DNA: TGTGCCTGGGAGCCCAGGCGGGAGTGGAATGAGCAGTTCTTC. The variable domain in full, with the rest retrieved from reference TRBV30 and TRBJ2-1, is SQTIHQWPATLVQPVGSPLSLECTVEGTSNPNLYWYRQAAGRGLQLLFYSVGIGQISSEVPQNLSASRPQDRQFILSSKKLLLSDSGFYLCAWEPRREWNEQFFGPGTRLTVL.

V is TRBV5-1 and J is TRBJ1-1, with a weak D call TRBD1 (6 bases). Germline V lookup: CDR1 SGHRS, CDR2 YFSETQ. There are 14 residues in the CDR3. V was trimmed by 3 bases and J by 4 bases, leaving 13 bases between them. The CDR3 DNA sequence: TGCGCCAGCAGCTCGTTACAGGGAAGCACTGAAGCTTTCTTT. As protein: CASSSLQGSTEAFF.